Below are 23 T cell receptor beta chains sequenced from a single sample in a study of CD8 T cells in Susac syndrome. RNA amounts of roughly 0.45 to 1 ug underwent reverse transcription with random hexamers. Via MiXCR, TCRdb re-called the immunoSEQ multiplex PCR reads, giving one row per CDR3 protein. The sample has 150,000 to 180,000 distinct CDR3 sequences; about 95% are singletons. Input material: CD8+ T cells from PBMCs. The receptors stem from a human donor with multiple sclerosis.

The chain carries TRBV6-5 and TRBJ2-7, with unresolved D. This CDR3 comprises 15 residues. Germline-derived CDR1 and CDR2 are MNHEY and SVGAGI. V lost 4 bases to trimming and J lost 4 bases, with 17 bases between them. The DNA of the CDR3 is TGTGCCAGCAGTTCCGGACCTGTGGCTCGTTACGAGCAGTACGTC. The encoded protein is CASSSGPVARYEQYV.

The chain joins TRBV25-1 to TRBJ1-2, with D hard to call. V was cut by 8 bases and J by 8 bases, with 18 bases left in between. The germline gives CDR1 MGHDK, CDR2 SYGVNS. This CDR3 has 13 residues. CDR3 protein: CASRPENLKGYTF. DNA of the CDR3: TGTGCCAGCCGACCCGAAAACTTGAAAGGCTACACCTTC.

The chain employs TRBV29-1 and TRBJ2-5; 9 nucleotides match TRBD1. This CDR3 region has 14 residues. Trimming removed 7 bases from V and 3 bases from J; junction bases left unmatched: 9. Germline V CDR1 and CDR2: SQVTM, ANQGSEA. The CDR3 bases are TGCAGCGCCACGGCCCGGGACAGGGAAGAGACCCAGTACTTC. It specifies CSATARDREETQYF. The full variable domain, rest sourced from reference TRBV29-1 and TRBJ2-5, is SAVISQKPSRDICQRGTSLTIQCQVDSQVTMMFWYRQQPGQSLTLIATANQGSEATYESGFVIDKFPISRPNLTFSTLTVSNMSPEDSSIYLCSATARDREETQYFGPGTRLLVL.

The rearrangement uses TRBV7-8 and TRBJ2-5; no clear D gene. The CDR3 runs to 11 residues. Trimming cost V 7 bases and J 5 bases, with 8 bases left between them. Germline-derived CDR1 and CDR2 are SGHVS and FQNEAQ. The DNA for the CDR3 is TGTGCCAGCACTCCCCGGGAGACCCAGTACTTC. It encodes CASTPRETQYF.

The chain joins TRBV30 to TRBJ2-3; D is ambiguous. This CDR3 contains 13 residues. V shed 4 bases and J shed 2 bases, with 10 bases lying between them. In germline, CDR1 is GTSNPN, CDR2 SVGIG (reference sequence). The CDR3 is CAWTSGFTDTQYF. The CDR3 DNA sequence: TGTGCCTGGACTAGTGGCTTCACAGATACGCAGTATTTT.

The chain combines TRBV29-1 with TRBJ1-4; D ambiguous. Germline CDR1 SQVTM, CDR2 ANQGSEA. The CDR3 consists of 11 residues. V was shortened by 4 bases and J by 0 bases, with 0 bases between the two germline ends. The CDR3 DNA reads TGCAGCGTTGCAACTAATGAAAAACTGTTTTTT. Amino acid sequence: CSVATNEKLFF.

Here the CDR3 DNA reads TGTGCCACCAGCCCAAGTTTGGGACAAAGCTACGAGCAGTACTTC. Protein product: CATSPSLGQSYEQYF. The rearrangement joins TRBV15 to TRBJ2-7; possibly TRBD1 for D (6 bases). The V end lost 5 bases, the J end lost 3 bases, and 17 bases lay between the germline ends. This CDR3 comprises 15 residues. Germline CDR1 is LNHNV and CDR2 is YYDKDF (reference sequence).

This chain connects TRBV7-8 to TRBJ1-4, with TRBD1 matching 8 bases. The CDR3 runs 15 residues. CDR1 is SGHVS and CDR2 is FQNEAQ in the germline V gene. V dropped 4 bases and J dropped 8; count of bases not matched to a gene: 9. In DNA, the CDR3 is TGTGCCAGCAGCTCTGAGACAGGGGCGAAAGAAAAACTGTTTTTT. Its translation: CASSSETGAKEKLFF.

This clonotype was detected once. The chain couples TRBV20-1 to TRBJ2-3; 7 bases map to TRBD2. The germline V gene has CDR1 DFQATT and CDR2 SNEGSKA (reference sequence). With 6 bases clipped from V and 0 bases from J, the junction kept 9 bases outside the gene matches. This CDR3 region has 15 residues. This chain's CDR3 is CSADLLAESTDTQYF. Here the CDR3 DNA reads TGCAGTGCCGATCTTCTAGCGGAAAGCACAGATACGCAGTATTTT.

CDR3 nucleotides: TGTGCCAGCAGGTCCCCACGGGACAGGGATGTGAATGAGCAGTTCTTC. Translation: CASRSPRDRDVNEQFF. The chain couples TRBV7-8 to TRBJ2-1; 9 positions agree with TRBD1. Germline lookup yields CDR1 SGHVS and CDR2 FQNEAQ. V shed 6 bases and J 7 bases; nucleotides not matched to a gene: 13. This CDR3 is built from 16 residues.

This sequence joins TRBV27 and TRBJ2-7, with 8 bases identical to TRBD1. This CDR3 is 13 amino acids long. V was pared by 5 bases and J by 4 bases, with 4 bases of the junction left unmatched. Germline assignment: CDR1 MNHEY and CDR2 SMNVEV (reference sequence). CDR3 protein: CASSANRGYEQYF. The CDR3, as DNA: TGTGCCAGCAGTGCGAACAGGGGGTACGAGCAGTACTTC.

This chain links TRBV12-3 or TRBV12-4 with TRBJ2-3; D call uncertain. The CDR3 consists of 13 residues. Between the trimmed V and J ends, which lost 7 bases and 3 bases, there was a span of 11 bases. The CDR3 sequence: CASTPAQTDTQYF. CDR3 DNA: TGTGCCAGCACCCCGGCGCAAACAGATACGCAGTATTTT.

V is TRBV3-1 and J is TRBJ2-3; D not certain. Germline assignment: CDR1 LGHDT and CDR2 YNNKEL (reference sequence). Trimming took 2 bases from V and 2 from J, leaving 5 bases between them. The length of the CDR3 is 13 residues. The CDR3 reads CASSQPNTDTQYF. In DNA, the CDR3 is TGTGCCAGCAGCCAACCCAACACAGATACGCAGTATTTT.

This sequence joins TRBV7-9 and TRBJ2-3; 11 bases are shared with TRBD2. Trimming cost V 3 bases and J 1 base; bases outside gene matches: 3. Germline V lookup: CDR1 SEHNR, CDR2 FQNEAQ (reference sequence). CDR3 length equals 16 residues. In DNA form, the CDR3 reads TGTGCCAGCAGCTTCCCTAGCGGGGGGCGCACAGATACGCAGTATTTT. This gives the protein CASSFPSGGRTDTQYF.

V is TRBV29-1 and J is TRBJ2-6; unclear D gene. CDR3 size: 14 residues. The V gene's germline CDR1 is SQVTM and CDR2 ANQGSEA. V lost 4 bases, J lost 1 base, and 8 bases lay in between. The CDR3 loop is CSVGAGSGANVLTF. In DNA, the CDR3 is TGCAGCGTTGGAGCAGGATCTGGGGCCAACGTCCTGACTTTC.

The chain employs TRBV5-6 and TRBJ2-7; D not certain. Per germline, CDR1 SGHDT and CDR2 YYEEEE. The CDR3 contains 15 residues. Trimming removed 3 bases at V and 2 bases at J, with 15 bases between. The CDR3 region is CASSYQNGGPYEQYV. CDR3 sequence (DNA): TGTGCCAGCAGCTACCAAAACGGTGGTCCCTACGAGCAGTACGTC.

As for this clonotype: The CDR3 does not end in the conserved phenylalanine or tryptophan, so this is likely a read error. Because the CDR3's place on the DNA is in doubt, the DNA is left out and the CDR3 is given as listed by TCRdb. The CDR3 loop reads CSASLATSRMPGELFS. The chain joins TRBV20-1 to TRBJ2-2; TRBD2 is taken as the D call from the table, unchecked against the DNA. The CDR3 comprises 16 residues, both ends counted. Germline CDR1 reads DFQATT; CDR2 reads SNEGSKA (reference sequence).

The chain recombines TRBV7-9 with TRBJ2-7; TRBD2 agrees at 12 bases. CDR1 is SEHNR and CDR2 is FQNEAQ in the germline V gene (reference sequence). After removal of 1 base from V and 4 bases from J, the junction contained 2 bases not matched to a gene. The CDR3 consists of 15 residues. The chain's CDR3 is CASSLGLAGEYEQYV. CDR3 in DNA: TGTGCCAGCAGCTTAGGACTAGCGGGGGAATACGAGCAGTACGTC.

This chain uses TRBV27 with TRBJ2-5; D not resolved. This CDR3 spans 15 amino acids. Trimming cost V 6 bases and J 1 base, with 15 bases left between them. Germline values: CDR1 MNHEY, CDR2 SMNVEV (reference sequence). The CDR3 DNA is TGTGCCAGCAGCCCTCGGGTTTCATTCCAAGAGACCCAGTACTTC. It translates to CASSPRVSFQETQYF.

This clonotype was seen a few times. The CDR3 region is CASSHGQGNTEAFF. In nucleotides, the CDR3 is TGTGCCAGCAGTCACGGACAGGGGAACACTGAAGCTTTCTTT. The chain is built from TRBV6-2 or TRBV6-3 and TRBJ1-1, with 8 positions matching TRBD1. Germline V gives CDR1 MNHEY, CDR2 SVGEGT. This CDR3 comprises 14 residues. V lost 5 bases and J lost 1; bases outside the gene matches: 3.

This chain joins TRBV12-3 or TRBV12-4 and TRBJ2-5, with D possibly being TRBD1 or TRBD2 (5 bases each). Trimming cost V 6 bases and J 3 bases, with 20 bases left between them. The CDR3 loop spans 16 amino acids. The CDR3 bases are TGTGCCAGCAGCCGCTCTGGGACCTCCCCTGAAGAGACCCAGTACTTC. Translating gives CASSRSGTSPEETQYF.

This clonotype occurred once. This chain uses TRBV9 with TRBJ1-2; D unresolved. The CDR3 contains 15 residues. Germline V gene data show CDR1 as SGDLS and CDR2 as YYNGEE. The V end was cut by 0 bases, the J end by 2 bases, with 11 bases between. DNA for the CDR3: TGTGCCAGCAGCGTAGAGGGCAGCACAAACTATGGCTACACCTTC. This translates into CASSVEGSTNYGYTF.

V gene TRBV7-9 combines with J gene TRBJ2-7; 10 positions agree with TRBD1. The CDR3 sequence is 18 residues long. In germline, CDR1 is SEHNR, CDR2 FQNEAQ (reference sequence). V was pared by 4 bases and J by 3 bases, with 15 bases of the junction left unmatched. CDR3: CASSSVPSDRGPYYEQYF. CDR3 nucleotide sequence: TGTGCCAGCAGCTCCGTACCGAGCGACAGGGGGCCGTACTACGAGCAGTACTTC.